This entry lists 30 T cell receptor beta chains sequenced from one sample in a study of T cells in narcolepsy. The table came from immunoSEQ multiplex PCR; TCRdb's copy has only in-frame clones and leaves some out. The sample yields more than 20,000 clones, about 92% seen once. Sequencing input: CD45RA- memory CD4+ T cells from PBMCs. The receptors were gathered from a human donor with narcolepsy.

The J gene is TRBJ1-2, the V gene TRBV11-2; the match to TRBD1 covers 9 bases. The CDR3 is 15 amino acids. The trim removed 5 bases at V and 2 bases at J, leaving 6 bases unmatched. Per the germline V gene, CDR1 is SGHAT and CDR2 is FQNNGV. The CDR3 bases are TGTGCCAGCAGCCCACAGGGGGCATCAAACTATGGCTACACCTTC. The encoded protein is CASSPQGASNYGYTF. The full variable domain, completed using reference TRBV11-2 and TRBJ1-2, is EAGVAQSPRYKIIEKRQSVAFWCNPISGHATLYWYQQILGQGPKLLIQFQNNGVVDDSQLPKDRFSAERLKGVDSTLKIQPAKLEDSAVYLCASSPQGASNYGYTFGSGTRLTVV.

V is TRBV2 and J is TRBJ2-6; a possible D gene is TRBD2 (6 bases). The CDR3 is 15 amino acids. CDR1 is SNHLY and CDR2 is FYNNEI in the germline V gene. V lost 6 bases to trimming and J lost 1 base, with 10 bases between them. Here the CDR3 reads CASRQEGSGANVLTF. CDR3 coding DNA: TGTGCCAGCAGGCAGGAGGGATCTGGGGCCAACGTCCTGACTTTC.

V is TRBV30 and J is TRBJ2-7; a possible D gene is TRBD2 (6 bases). This CDR3 comprises 13 residues. With 3 bases removed from V and 7 bases from J, the gap between germline ends came to 16 bases. From germline, CDR1 is GTSNPN and CDR2 SVGIG (reference sequence). The CDR3, as DNA: TGTGCCTGGAGGGACACACGTCGGGGGGAGCAGTACTTC. Protein sequence: CAWRDTRRGEQYF.

V usage is TRBV19 and J usage is TRBJ1-5; D is uncertain. Germline-derived CDR1 and CDR2 are LNHDA and SQIVND (reference sequence). The CDR3 contains 14 residues. Trimming cost V 5 bases and J 5 bases, with 13 bases left between them. The DNA of the CDR3 is TGTGCCAGTAGTGGTTTGGGGAGGGATCAGCCCCAGCATTTT. This codes for CASSGLGRDQPQHF. The complete variable domain, with remaining parts taken from reference TRBV19 and TRBJ1-5, reads DGGITQSPKYLFRKEGQNVTLSCEQNLNHDAMYWYRQDPGQGLRLIYYSQIVNDFQKGDIAEGYSVSREKKESFPLTVTSAQKNPTAFYLCASSGLGRDQPQHFGDGTRLSIL.

This clone was observed once. This chain joins TRBV5-4 and TRBJ2-2; 7 nucleotides agree with TRBD2. Germline CDR1 and CDR2: SGHNT and YYREEE (reference sequence). J lost 0 bases, V lost 10 bases, and 18 bases had no gene match. The CDR3 sequence is 18 residues long. CDR3 nucleotide sequence: TGTGCCCAAGGCAGGGCTAGCGGATACTCCTCGAACACCGGGGAGCTGTTTTTT. It translates to CAQGRASGYSSNTGELFF.

The gene calls are TRBV19 and TRBJ1-5; TRBD1 is a possible D gene (6 bases). The CDR3 is 16 amino acids. The V gene's germline CDR1 is LNHDA and CDR2 SQIVND (reference sequence). V lost 7 bases to trimming and J lost 0 bases, with 16 bases between them. CDR3 sequence: CASTDGDTYSNQPQHF. The CDR3 region has the DNA TGTGCCAGTACCGACGGGGACACCTATAGCAATCAGCCCCAGCATTTT.

This rearrangement joins TRBV13 to TRBJ2-1, with no clear D. CDR3 length: 13 residues. CDR1 and CDR2 (germline): PRHDT, FYEKMQ (reference sequence). V lost 5 bases, J lost 6 bases, and 11 bases lay in between. DNA of the CDR3: TGTGCCAGCAGCCCAGAGGTTGGCAATGAGCAGTTCTTC. This sequence encodes CASSPEVGNEQFF.

The genes are TRBV4-3 and TRBJ2-1; a possible D gene is TRBD2 (7 bases). Germline assignment: CDR1 LGHNA and CDR2 YSLEER. Deletions cut 0 bases from V and 9 bases from J, with 15 bases between. The CDR3 consists of 15 residues. In DNA, the CDR3 is TGCGCCAGCAGCCAAGATTCGGGGGGCCGAAGTGAGCAGTTCTTC. Translated: CASSQDSGGRSEQFF.

This rearrangement joins TRBV28 to TRBJ2-6; TRBD1 agrees at 7 bases. Germline lookup yields CDR1 MDHEN and CDR2 SYDVKM. The CDR3 is 15 amino acids. V shed 8 bases and J 0 bases; nucleotides not matched to a gene: 4. The CDR3 loop is CASEGQSSGANVLTF. CDR3 nucleotides: TGTGCCAGCGAGGGACAGAGCTCTGGGGCCAACGTCCTGACTTTC. The full variable domain, its missing parts supplied by reference TRBV28 and TRBJ2-6, is DVKVTQSSRYLVKRTGEKVFLECVQDMDHENMFWYRQDPGLGLRLIYFSYDVKMKEKGDIPEGYSVSREKKERFSLILESASTNQTSMYLCASEGQSSGANVLTFGAGSRLTVL.

The rearrangement uses TRBV5-4 and TRBJ1-1; D gene ambiguous. The CDR3 totals 14 residues. The V and J ends lost 0 bases and 2 bases respectively, with 8 bases between them. Germline assignment: CDR1 SGHNT and CDR2 YYREEE (reference sequence). CDR3 nucleotide sequence: TGTGCCAGCAGCTTGGTAGGAGCAAACACTGAAGCTTTCTTT. Its translation is CASSLVGANTEAFF.

The V and J genes are TRBV10-3 and TRBJ2-5; perhaps TRBD1 as D (6 bases). Germline CDR1 ENHRY, CDR2 SYGVKD. This CDR3 has 18 amino acids. Trimming shortened V by 2 bases and J by 2 bases, and 21 bases separated the two germline ends. CDR3 amino acids: CAISERRQVTPPQETQYF. CDR3 sequence (DNA): TGTGCCATCAGTGAGCGCCGACAGGTAACCCCCCCACAAGAGACCCAGTACTTC.

This chain links TRBV21-1 with TRBJ2-7. TRBV21-1 is assigned pseudogene status. The CDR3 contains 12 residues. Written as DNA, the CDR3 is TGTGCCAGCAGCCCACCCGGCCACGAGCAGTACTTC. Protein product: CASSPPGHEQYF.

This chain joins TRBV5-4 and TRBJ2-6; no clear D. The CDR3 has 17 amino acids. The germline gives CDR1 SGHNT, CDR2 YYREEE (reference sequence). Between the trimmed V and J ends, which lost 4 bases and 0 bases, there was a span of 14 bases. CDR3 in DNA: TGTGCCAGCAGCGGGAAAGGAGCCAGCTCTGGGGCCAACGTCCTGACTTTC. This codes for CASSGKGASSGANVLTF.

This chain joins TRBV19 and TRBJ1-5; D gene unclear. V dropped 3 bases and J dropped 0 bases, with 9 bases sitting between them. The germline CDR1 and CDR2 sequences are LNHDA and SQIVND (reference sequence). The CDR3 runs to 15 residues. The CDR3 nucleotides are TGTGCCAGTAGTATTTGGGGATATAGCAATCAGCCCCAGCATTTT. Translation gives CASSIWGYSNQPQHF.

Points on this clone: This same CDR3 is encoded by further DNA sequences in the sample. The chain links TRBV27 to TRBJ1-1, with 10 bases fitting TRBD1. There are 12 residues in the CDR3. Losses at the gene ends were 0 bases for V and 11 bases for J; bases not matched to a gene: 0. CDR1 and CDR2 from the germline V gene are MNHEY and SMNVEV (reference sequence). The CDR3 sequence: CASSLSGQGAFF. CDR3 nucleotides: TGTGCCAGCAGTTTATCGGGACAGGGGGCTTTCTTT.

The gene calls are TRBV13 and TRBJ2-7, with D hard to call. Germline assignment: CDR1 PRHDT and CDR2 FYEKMQ (reference sequence). There are 13 residues in the CDR3. Trimming took 5 bases from V and 4 from J, leaving 12 bases between them. The CDR3 region has the DNA TGTGCCAGCAGCCCCCAGAATAGGTACGAGCAGTACTTC. Protein: CASSPQNRYEQYF.

To note about this clone: Other DNA sequences in the sample encode the same CDR3. This chain joins TRBV18 and TRBJ2-6; TRBD1 might be the D (6 bases). Trimming took 3 bases from V and 4 from J, leaving 10 bases between them. The CDR3 consists of 15 residues. Germline V CDR1 and CDR2: KGHSH, LQKENI. The CDR3 region is CASSPQGTGANVLTF. The CDR3, as DNA: TGTGCCAGCTCACCGCAGGGGACCGGGGCCAACGTCCTGACTTTC.

V gene TRBV6-1 combines with J gene TRBJ2-5, with 12 nucleotides matching TRBD2. V was clipped by 7 bases and J by 3 bases; unmatched bases: 6. The CDR3 has 15 amino acids. CDR1 is MNHNS and CDR2 is SASEGT in the germline V gene. CDR3 loop: CASKRLAGAEETQYF. The CDR3 nucleotides read TGTGCCAGCAAAAGACTAGCGGGAGCTGAAGAGACCCAGTACTTC.

The rearrangement joins TRBV18 to TRBJ1-4; tentative D call: TRBD1 (5 bases). V was pared by 2 bases and J by 8 bases, with 15 bases between. Germline V gene lookup returns CDR1 KGHSH and CDR2 LQKENI. This CDR3 spans 15 amino acids. For the CDR3, the DNA is TGTGCCAGCTCACCAATAGGGGCCGGCGAAGAAAAACTGTTTTTT. Translating it yields CASSPIGAGEEKLFF.

J is TRBJ2-2 and V is TRBV4-2, with 8 bases aligning to TRBD2. Germline CDR1 reads LGHNA; CDR2 reads YNFKEQ. V dropped 4 bases and J dropped 5; count of bases not matched to a gene: 6. This CDR3 has 15 residues. The CDR3 sequence: CASSPYGTSTGELFF. CDR3 nucleotides: TGTGCCAGCAGCCCGTACGGGACTAGTACCGGGGAGCTGTTTTTT.

This clone has just one count. The J gene is TRBJ1-3, the V gene TRBV18, with D tentatively TRBD1 (6 bases). The germline V gene has CDR1 KGHSH and CDR2 LQKENI. V was clipped by 2 bases and J by 0 bases, with 8 bases between them. The CDR3 totals 15 residues. The CDR3 protein is CASSPRDNSGNTIYF. In nucleotides, the CDR3 is TGTGCCAGCTCACCAAGGGACAACTCTGGAAACACCATATATTTT. Full variable domain (outside the CDR3, taken from reference TRBV18 and TRBJ1-3): NAGVMQNPRHLVRRRGQEARLRCSPMKGHSHVYWYRQLPEEGLKFMVYLQKENIIDESGMPKERFSAEFPKEGPSILRIQQVVRGDSAAYFCASSPRDNSGNTIYFGEGSWLTVV.

The chain has TRBV5-6 and TRBJ2-5, with D possibly being TRBD1 (5 bases). The CDR3 is 13 amino acids. Trimming took 4 bases from V and 2 from J, leaving 9 bases between them. Germline CDR1 reads SGHDT; CDR2 reads YYEEEE. This CDR3 is CASSGARQETQYF. The CDR3 region has the DNA TGTGCCAGCAGCGGGGCACGGCAAGAGACCCAGTACTTC.

The J gene is TRBJ2-7, the V gene TRBV30, with D possibly being TRBD1 (6 bases). Germline V CDR1 and CDR2: GTSNPN, SVGIG (reference sequence). V dropped 4 bases and J dropped 3 bases, with 10 bases sitting between them. The CDR3 covers 12 residues. The CDR3 spells CAWTGEYYEQYF. The CDR3 bases are TGTGCCTGGACAGGGGAATACTACGAGCAGTACTTC.

The rearrangement joins TRBV6-1 to TRBJ2-3; possible D gene TRBD2, 6 bases. This CDR3 is built from 15 residues. Germline-derived CDR1 and CDR2 are MNHNS and SASEGT. Trimming left V 5 bases short and J 0 bases short, with 12 bases between. The CDR3 DNA sequence: TGTGCCAGCAGTTGGGCCGGGACTAGCACAGATACGCAGTATTTT. As protein: CASSWAGTSTDTQYF.

The gene calls are TRBV7-2 and TRBJ2-7; no firm D call. Germline V gives CDR1 SGHTA, CDR2 FQGNSA. V was trimmed by 8 bases and J by 3 bases, leaving 14 bases between them. This CDR3 region has 13 residues. The CDR3 loop reads CASSTFGIYEQYF. The DNA of the CDR3 is TGTGCCAGCTCCACGTTTGGGATCTACGAGCAGTACTTC.

The V and J genes are TRBV11-1 and TRBJ2-1; 10 bases agree with TRBD1. CDR1 and CDR2 from the germline V gene are SGHAT and FQDESV (reference sequence). The CDR3 length is 15 residues. V shed 5 bases and J 2 bases; nucleotides not matched to a gene: 3. This CDR3 is CASSLDRGTYNEQFF. The DNA of the CDR3 is TGTGCCAGCAGCCTGGACAGGGGGACCTACAATGAGCAGTTCTTC.

This sequence joins TRBV5-1 and TRBJ2-5; 7 nucleotides match TRBD1. The CDR3 extends over 17 amino acids. The V gene end was trimmed by 1 base and the J gene end by 0 bases; junction bases not matched to a gene: 9. Germline CDR1 is SGHRS and CDR2 is YFSETQ. In nucleotides, the CDR3 is TGCGCCAGCAGCTTGCCCCTGGACAGGCCCCACCAAGAGACCCAGTACTTC. This sequence encodes CASSLPLDRPHQETQYF.

This clone has only a few counts. The chain joins TRBV11-2 to TRBJ2-1; 7 positions match TRBD1. J gave up 8 bases and V 5 bases, and 9 bases lay outside the gene matches. CDR1 and CDR2 (germline): SGHAT, FQNNGV. The CDR3 is 14 amino acids. CDR3 region: CASSPRGGVYEQFF. CDR3 bases: TGTGCCAGCAGCCCCCGAGGGGGCGTCTATGAGCAGTTCTTC.

The V and J genes are TRBV7-3 and TRBJ2-7, with TRBD2 as a possible D gene (5 bases). V lost 0 bases and J lost 5, with 8 bases in between. The CDR3 totals 13 residues. Per the germline V gene, CDR1 is SGHTA and CDR2 is FQGTGA. CDR3 sequence (DNA): TGTGCCAGCAGCTTAACGAACGGGAACGAGCAGTACTTC. This gives the protein CASSLTNGNEQYF.

The rearrangement uses TRBV6-6 and TRBJ1-1; D not resolved. The V end lost 2 bases, the J end lost 6 bases, and 10 bases lay between the germline ends. The germline V gene encodes CDR1 MNHNY and CDR2 SVGAGI (reference sequence). This CDR3 contains 13 residues. The CDR3 loop reads CASSYPSPPEAFF. CDR3 sequence (DNA): TGTGCCAGCAGTTACCCCTCTCCGCCTGAAGCTTTCTTT.